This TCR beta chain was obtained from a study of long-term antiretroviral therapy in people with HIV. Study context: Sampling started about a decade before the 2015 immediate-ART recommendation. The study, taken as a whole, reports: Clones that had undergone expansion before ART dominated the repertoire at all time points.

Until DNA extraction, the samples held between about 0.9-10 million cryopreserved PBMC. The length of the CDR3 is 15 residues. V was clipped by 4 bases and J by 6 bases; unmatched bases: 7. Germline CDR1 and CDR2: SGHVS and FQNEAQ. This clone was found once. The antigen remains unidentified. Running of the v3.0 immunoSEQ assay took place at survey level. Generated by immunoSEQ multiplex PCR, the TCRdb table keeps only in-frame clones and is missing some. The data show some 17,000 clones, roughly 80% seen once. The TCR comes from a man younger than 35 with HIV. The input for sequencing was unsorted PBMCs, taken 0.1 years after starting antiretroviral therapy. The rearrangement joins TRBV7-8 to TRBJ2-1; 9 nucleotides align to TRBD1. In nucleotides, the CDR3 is TGTGCCAGCAGCTCCGGGACAGGGACCGTCAATGAGCAGTTCTTC. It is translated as CASSSGTGTVNEQFF.